This T cell receptor (beta chain) was captured by sequencing in a study of blood T cell repertoires in COVID-19. Seattle-derived patients entered the study during active infection and were followed longitudinally. As originally analysed: Reference gene primers were amplified, and this amplification served to estimate nucleated cell counts. The assay was immunoSEQ multiplex PCR, and TCRdb's table has in-frame clones only and misses some. V, J and clone size are taken as reported in that table, and D and trimming were inferred from the DNA itself. The sample lists approximately 330,000 clones; roughly 89% were seen once. This CDR3 spans 15 amino acids.

The specimen sequenced was peripheral blood. V gene TRBV21-1 combines with J gene TRBJ1-4. TRBV21-1 is a pseudogene locus. This receptor was taken from a woman in her thirties or forties with COVID-19, enrolled during active disease. CDR3 sequence reads: CASGRRRGLGEKLFF. Here the CDR3 DNA reads TGTGCCAGCGGAAGACGGCGGGGGTTAGGTGAAAAACTGTTTTTT.